This T cell receptor beta chain was identified during a study of T cells in Graves' hyperthyroidism and ophthalmopathy. Those patients with uncontrolled infection, other autoimmune disease, pregnancy or lactation were excluded. Thyroid ultrasound, orbital computed tomography, clinical symptoms, and serum thyroxine and TRAb underpinned diagnoses. The CDR3 is 15 residues long. The V gene lost 5 bases and the J gene lost 1 base, with 14 bases spanning the gap. The V gene's germline CDR1 is SGHTA and CDR2 FQGNSA. RNA transcripts served as the template for amplifying TCR beta CDR3 regions. Researchers ran a first-round RT-PCR on the TCR CDR3 using the HTBI primer set. Via MiXCR, TCRdb re-called the multiplex PCR reads, giving one row per CDR3 protein. This sample yields around 350,000 distinct CDR3 sequences, of which about 17% are seen a single time; around a third belongs to the top ten. This clonotype appeared a few times.

The sample taken for sequencing was blood. This clonotype originated in a woman in her twenties or thirties with Graves' hyperthyroidism that later progressed to Graves' ophthalmopathy. The rearrangement uses TRBV7-2 and TRBJ2-5, with D possibly being TRBD2 (6 bases). Here the CDR3 DNA reads TGTGCCAGCAGCCCCCAGGAGGGTTTCCAAGAGACCCAGTACTTC. Protein sequence: CASSPQEGFQETQYF.